The 23 T cell receptor beta chains below were found in one sample sequenced in a study of CD8+CD57+ T cells in acquired aplastic anemia. For CDR3 and TCR beta VDJ profiling, genomic DNA was the template used. Each CDR3 protein is one row after TCRdb ran MiXCR on the reads. The sample lists hundreds of thousands of distinct CDR3 sequences; around a third were seen once. Those patients picked for sequencing had displayed CD8+CD57+ cell expansion on flow cytometry. The source material was sorted CD4+, CD8+, or CD8+CD57+ T cells (not recorded which) from PBMCs. These receptors originate from a human donor with aplastic anemia.

The rearrangement links TRBV7-9 to TRBJ2-7; D gene unclear. Germline V gives CDR1 SEHNR, CDR2 FQNEAQ (reference sequence). Trimming took 8 bases from V and 1 from J, leaving 12 bases between them. The CDR3 extends over 13 amino acids. The CDR3 DNA is TGTGCCAGCTCCGCCAGCAGTTCCTACGAGCAGTACTTC. It yields the protein CASSASSSYEQYF.

The chain uses TRBV12-3 or TRBV12-4 and TRBJ1-1; D gene ambiguous. V lost 4 bases and J lost 5, with 14 bases in between. The CDR3 sequence is 14 residues long. The CDR3 nucleotides are TGTGCCAGCAGTTCTTCCTGGCGGGGAACTGAAGCTTTCTTT. Encoded protein: CASSSSWRGTEAFF.

The chain links TRBV7-8 to TRBJ2-1; 7 bases align to TRBD2. Germline CDR1 reads SGHVS; CDR2 reads FQNEAQ. This CDR3 has 16 residues. V lost 2 bases to trimming and J lost 6 bases; unmatched junction nucleotides: 10. The CDR3 region has the DNA TGTGCCAGCAGCTTAAACGGGGGGATGCAGGGCAATGAGCAGTTCTTC. This translates into CASSLNGGMQGNEQFF.

V is TRBV20-1 and J is TRBJ1-1; D is undetermined. In germline, CDR1 is DFQATT, CDR2 SNEGSKA (reference sequence). The CDR3 is made up of 14 amino acids. The V and J ends lost 5 bases and 0 bases respectively, with 13 bases between them. CDR3 in amino acids: CSAFKPEMNTEAFF. The CDR3 DNA sequence: TGCAGTGCTTTTAAGCCGGAGATGAACACTGAAGCTTTCTTT.

Only a few counts were recorded for this clonotype. V gene TRBV9 combines with J gene TRBJ2-1; D call uncertain. V lost 0 bases and J 0 bases, leaving 10 bases between the germline ends. Germline V CDR1 and CDR2: SGDLS, YYNGEE. This CDR3 is 16 amino acids long. CDR3 sequence reads: CASSVATRPSYNEQFF. Written as DNA, the CDR3 is TGTGCCAGCAGCGTAGCTACGCGTCCCTCCTACAATGAGCAGTTCTTC.

As to this clonotype: This clone may be a read error of a much larger clone one base away. Without the conserved terminal phenylalanine or tryptophan, this CDR3 likely stems from a read error. The CDR3: CSAKDSSSGNTIYL. CDR3 nucleotide sequence: TGCAGTGCTAAGGACAGTTCCTCTGGAAACACCATATATCTT. The chain carries TRBV20-1 and TRBJ1-3; D may be TRBD1 (6 bases). Per the germline V gene, CDR1 is DFQATT and CDR2 is SNEGSKA (reference sequence). Between the trimmed V and J ends, which lost 4 bases and 0 bases, there was a span of 10 bases. CDR3 length equals 14 residues.

The J gene is TRBJ1-2, the V gene TRBV5-6; maybe TRBD1 (6 bases). CDR1 and CDR2 (germline): SGHDT, YYEEEE. The CDR3 consists of 13 residues. V lost 1 base, J lost 6 bases, and 10 bases lay in between. The DNA of the CDR3 is TGTGCCAGCAGCTTGTGGTCAGGGGATGGCTACACCTTC. Encoded protein: CASSLWSGDGYTF.

This clonotype was recorded at least ten times. This chain joins TRBV19 and TRBJ2-5; 7 positions match TRBD2. The V gene's germline CDR1 is LNHDA and CDR2 SQIVND (reference sequence). Trimming at V came to 4 bases and at J to 2 bases, leaving 7 bases not matched to a gene. This CDR3 is 15 amino acids long. The CDR3 sequence: CASSTAAGLQETQYF. The CDR3 nucleotides are TGTGCCAGTAGTACTGCGGCGGGACTACAAGAGACCCAGTACTTC.

This clonotype was counted ten times or more. The gene calls are TRBV7-2 and TRBJ1-6; TRBD1 matches 7 bases. Germline V gene lookup returns CDR1 SGHTA and CDR2 FQGNSA. The CDR3 sequence is 13 residues long. V lost 5 bases and J lost 8; bases outside the gene matches: 3. CDR3: CASSLTGDSPLHF. CDR3 bases: TGTGCCAGCAGCCTTACAGGGGATTCACCCCTCCACTTT.

This clonotype was seen ten or more times. This chain joins TRBV11-2 and TRBJ1-6, with D uncertain. The length of the CDR3 is 19 residues. Trimming pared 4 bases from V and 0 bases from J, leaving 19 bases between. Per germline, CDR1 SGHAT and CDR2 FQNNGV. The CDR3 spells CASSSDGSVKSSYNSPLHF. The CDR3 DNA follows: TGTGCCAGCAGCTCCGACGGATCGGTAAAGAGCTCCTATAATTCACCCCTCCACTTT.

The chain employs TRBV4-1 and TRBJ1-4; D possibly corresponds to TRBD1 (6 bases). The V end was cut by 6 bases, the J end by 8 bases, with 19 bases between. Germline V gene sequence: CDR1 MGHRA, CDR2 YSYEKL. The length of the CDR3 is 15 residues. The DNA of the CDR3 is TGCGCCAGCAGTTTAGGGGGGGTTATAAACGAAAAACTGTTTTTT. This encodes CASSLGGVINEKLFF.

The V call is TRBV20-1, the J call TRBJ2-3; 10 bases are a match to TRBD2. CDR1 is DFQATT and CDR2 is SNEGSKA in the germline V gene (reference sequence). Trimming cost V 0 bases and J 4 bases; bases outside gene matches: 7. The CDR3 covers 16 residues. The CDR3 DNA follows: TGCAGTGCTAGAGATCCAGCGGGGGGGCCTCCAGATACGCAGTATTTT. This encodes CSARDPAGGPPDTQYF.

This clonotype was picked up a small number of times. This chain links TRBV7-2 with TRBJ2-1; the D is unclear. Trimming stripped 1 base from V and 9 bases from J, with 13 bases between. This CDR3 spans 14 amino acids. Germline V gives CDR1 SGHTA, CDR2 FQGNSA. The CDR3 loop reads CASSLGKGMGEQFF. The CDR3 nucleotides are TGTGCCAGCAGCTTAGGGAAAGGGATGGGTGAGCAGTTCTTC. Drawing the rest from reference TRBV7-2 and TRBJ2-1, the complete variable domain is GAGVSQSPSNKVTEKGKDVELRCDPISGHTALYWYRQSLGQGLEFLIYFQGNSAPDKSGLPSDRFSAERTGGSVSTLTIQRTQQEDSAVYLCASSLGKGMGEQFFGPGTRLTVL.

This chain uses TRBV7-2 with TRBJ2-3; D unclear. The ends were cut back, 8 bases at V and 6 bases at J, with 15 bases in the middle. The CDR3 is 13 amino acids. Germline CDR1 reads SGHTA; CDR2 reads FQGNSA. CDR3 nucleotides: TGTGCCAGCCTCGAACTGGGGAAGGATACGCAGTATTTT. This sequence encodes CASLELGKDTQYF. Full variable domain (rest looked up from reference TRBV7-2 and TRBJ2-3): GAGVSQSPSNKVTEKGKDVELRCDPISGHTALYWYRQSLGQGLEFLIYFQGNSAPDKSGLPSDRFSAERTGGSVSTLTIQRTQQEDSAVYLCASLELGKDTQYFGPGTRLTVL.

This chain links TRBV6-5 with TRBJ1-5; no reliable D call. The germline V gene has CDR1 MNHEY and CDR2 SVGAGI. The CDR3 covers 13 residues. Trimming removed 0 bases from V and 7 bases from J, with 7 bases in between. Here the CDR3 reads CASSYSVEQPQHF. The CDR3 nucleotides read TGTGCCAGCAGTTACTCGGTGGAACAGCCCCAGCATTTT.

This sequence joins TRBV15 and TRBJ1-2; weak D call: TRBD1 (6 bases). The CDR3 contains 14 residues. V was pared by 5 bases and J by 3 bases, with 13 bases between. Germline V CDR1 and CDR2: LNHNV, YYDKDF (reference sequence). The chain's CDR3 is CATSDDRRYYGYTF. In nucleotides, the CDR3 is TGTGCCACCAGCGATGACAGGAGGTACTATGGCTACACCTTC.

In its sample, this clonotype was seen once. A much larger clone differs from this one at a single base, so this may be a read error. The chain joins TRBV29-1 to TRBJ2-1; 7 bases are shared with TRBD1. Trimming at V came to 5 bases and at J to 9 bases, leaving 10 bases not matched to a gene. Germline CDR1 is SQVTM and CDR2 is ANQGSEA. CDR3 length: 13 residues. CDR3 DNA: TGCAGCGTTTCCGGGACAGCCAACAGTGAGCAGTTCTTC. Translation gives CSVSGTANSEQFF.

The J gene is TRBJ2-7, the V gene TRBV10-3; 7 bases line up with TRBD1. Germline CDR1 reads ENHRY; CDR2 reads SYGVKD. The V gene end was trimmed by 2 bases and the J gene end by 7 bases; junction bases not matched to a gene: 11. The CDR3 contains 15 residues. The CDR3 coding sequence is TGTGCCATCAGTGAGCCGGGACAGACCGGACGGGAGCAGTACTTC. Protein product: CAISEPGQTGREQYF.

This clonotype was picked up a small number of times. The CDR3 nucleotides are TGTGCCAGCAGCCCCACAGCTCTTGCCAATGAGCAGTTCTTC. This encodes CASSPTALANEQFF. The gene calls are TRBV13 and TRBJ2-1; D is uncertain. The CDR3 runs 14 residues. CDR1 is PRHDT, CDR2 FYEKMQ, per germline (reference sequence). Trimming took 5 bases from V and 6 from J, leaving 14 bases between them.

CDR3 bases: TGTGCCAGCACAGGACAGGAGCCCTACACTGAAGCTTTCTTT. The encoded protein is CASTGQEPYTEAFF. The rearrangement uses TRBV6-1 and TRBJ1-1; 7 bases line up with TRBD1. J was trimmed by 3 bases and V by 7 bases; bases with no gene match: 8. This CDR3 region has 14 residues. Per the germline V gene, CDR1 is MNHNS and CDR2 is SASEGT.

This chain connects TRBV7-9 to TRBJ2-7; the D gene is possibly TRBD1 (5 bases). Germline V gives CDR1 SEHNR, CDR2 FQNEAQ (reference sequence). Trimming removed 8 bases from V and 4 bases from J, with 12 bases in between. This CDR3 comprises 12 residues. The CDR3 loop reads CASASQGYEQYF. Here the CDR3 DNA reads TGTGCCAGCGCAAGCCAGGGATACGAGCAGTACTTC.

The chain is built from TRBV20-1 and TRBJ1-1; TRBD1 agrees at 7 bases. J lost 4 bases, V lost 3 bases, and 5 bases had no gene match. The CDR3 has 13 residues. Germline CDR1 reads DFQATT; CDR2 reads SNEGSKA (reference sequence). CDR3 nucleotide sequence: TGCAGTGCTAGGTCGGCAGGGGGCACTGAAGCTTTCTTT. Protein: CSARSAGGTEAFF.

Ten or more counts support this clonotype. The chain links TRBV7-2 to TRBJ1-1; no clear D. With 2 bases removed from V and 3 bases from J, the gap between germline ends came to 10 bases. Germline CDR1 is SGHTA and CDR2 is FQGNSA. The CDR3 extends over 14 amino acids. CDR3 sequence: CASSLSAAYTEAFF. In DNA form, the CDR3 reads TGTGCCAGCAGCTTATCGGCGGCGTACACTGAAGCTTTCTTT.